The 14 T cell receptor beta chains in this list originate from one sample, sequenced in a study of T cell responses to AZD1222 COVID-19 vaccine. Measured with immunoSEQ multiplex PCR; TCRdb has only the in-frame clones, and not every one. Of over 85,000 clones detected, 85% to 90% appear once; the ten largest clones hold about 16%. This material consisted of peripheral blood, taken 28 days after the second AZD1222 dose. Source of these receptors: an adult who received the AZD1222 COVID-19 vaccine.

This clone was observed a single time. The CDR3, as DNA: TGTGCCAGCAGCCAAGACCGAGCGCTAGCGGCCCACAATGAGCAGTTCTTC. Protein sequence: CASSQDRALAAHNEQFF. The rearrangement links TRBV4-2 to TRBJ2-1, with 7 bases matching TRBD2. Germline V CDR1 and CDR2: LGHNA, YNFKEQ. After removal of 0 bases from V and 5 bases from J, the junction contained 10 bases not matched to a gene. The CDR3 runs to 17 residues.

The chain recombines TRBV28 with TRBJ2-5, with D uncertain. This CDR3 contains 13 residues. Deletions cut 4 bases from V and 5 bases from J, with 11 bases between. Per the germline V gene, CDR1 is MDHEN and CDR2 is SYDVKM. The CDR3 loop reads CASSYTGLETQYF. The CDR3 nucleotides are TGTGCCAGCAGTTATACGGGTCTTGAGACCCAGTACTTC. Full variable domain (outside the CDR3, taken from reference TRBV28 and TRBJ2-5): DVKVTQSSRYLVKRTGEKVFLECVQDMDHENMFWYRQDPGLGLRLIYFSYDVKMKEKGDIPEGYSVSREKKERFSLILESASTNQTSMYLCASSYTGLETQYFGPGTRLLVL.

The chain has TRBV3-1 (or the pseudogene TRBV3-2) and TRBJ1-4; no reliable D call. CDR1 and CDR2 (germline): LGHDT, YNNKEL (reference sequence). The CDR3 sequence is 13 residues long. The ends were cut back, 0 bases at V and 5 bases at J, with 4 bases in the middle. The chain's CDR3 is CASSQDRNEKLFF. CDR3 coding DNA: TGTGCCAGCAGCCAAGATCGAAATGAAAAACTGTTTTTT.

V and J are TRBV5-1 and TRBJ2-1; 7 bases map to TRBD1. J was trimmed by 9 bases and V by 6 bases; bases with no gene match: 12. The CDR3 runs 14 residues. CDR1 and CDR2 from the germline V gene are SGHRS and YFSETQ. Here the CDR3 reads CASTSPTGQGEQFF. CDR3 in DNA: TGCGCCAGCACCTCTCCGACAGGGCAGGGTGAGCAGTTCTTC.

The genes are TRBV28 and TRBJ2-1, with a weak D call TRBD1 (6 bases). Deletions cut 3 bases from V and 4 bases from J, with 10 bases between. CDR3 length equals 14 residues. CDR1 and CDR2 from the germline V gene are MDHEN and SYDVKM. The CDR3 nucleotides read TGTGCCAGCAGTTTGACAGACAGGTACAATGAGCAGTTCTTC. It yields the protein CASSLTDRYNEQFF.

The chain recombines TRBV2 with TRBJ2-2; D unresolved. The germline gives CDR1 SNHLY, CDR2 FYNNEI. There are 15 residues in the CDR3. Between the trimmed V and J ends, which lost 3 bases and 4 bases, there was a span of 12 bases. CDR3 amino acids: CASSDSFPSTGELFF. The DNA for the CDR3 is TGTGCCAGCAGTGATAGCTTCCCGAGCACCGGGGAGCTGTTTTTT. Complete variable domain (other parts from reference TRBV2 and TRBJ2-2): EPEVTQTPSHQVTQMGQEVILRCVPISNHLYFYWYRQILGQKVEFLVSFYNNEISEKSEIFDDQFSVERPDGSNFTLKIRSTKLEDSAMYFCASSDSFPSTGELFFGEGSRLTVL.

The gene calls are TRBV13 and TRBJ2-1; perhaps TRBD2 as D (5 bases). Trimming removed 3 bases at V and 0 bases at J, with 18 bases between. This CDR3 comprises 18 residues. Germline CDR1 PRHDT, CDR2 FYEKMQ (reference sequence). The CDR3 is CASSFRLSGMSSYNEQFF. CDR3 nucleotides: TGTGCCAGCAGCTTCCGACTTTCGGGAATGAGCTCCTACAATGAGCAGTTCTTC.

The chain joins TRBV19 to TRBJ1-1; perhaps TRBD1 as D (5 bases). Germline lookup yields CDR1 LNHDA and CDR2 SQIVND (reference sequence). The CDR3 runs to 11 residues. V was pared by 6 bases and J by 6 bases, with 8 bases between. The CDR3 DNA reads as TGTGCCAGTAGAGGGGTAGCTGAAGCTTTCTTT. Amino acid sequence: CASRGVAEAFF.

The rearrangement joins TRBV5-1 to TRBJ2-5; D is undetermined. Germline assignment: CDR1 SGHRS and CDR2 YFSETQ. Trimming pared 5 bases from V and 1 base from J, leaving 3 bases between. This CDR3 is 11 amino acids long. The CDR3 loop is CASRLQETQYF. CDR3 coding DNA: TGCGCCAGCAGACTCCAAGAGACCCAGTACTTC.

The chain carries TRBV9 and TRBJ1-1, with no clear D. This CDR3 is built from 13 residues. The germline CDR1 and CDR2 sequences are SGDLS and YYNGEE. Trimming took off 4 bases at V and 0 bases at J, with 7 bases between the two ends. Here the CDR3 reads CASSPLVNTEAFF. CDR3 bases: TGTGCCAGCAGCCCATTGGTGAACACTGAAGCTTTCTTT.

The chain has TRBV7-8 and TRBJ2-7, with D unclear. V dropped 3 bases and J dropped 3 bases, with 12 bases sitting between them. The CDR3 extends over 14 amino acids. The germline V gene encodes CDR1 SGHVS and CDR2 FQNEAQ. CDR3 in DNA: TGTGCCAGCAGCTTCGCTCGCGAAAACTACGAGCAGTACTTC. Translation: CASSFARENYEQYF.

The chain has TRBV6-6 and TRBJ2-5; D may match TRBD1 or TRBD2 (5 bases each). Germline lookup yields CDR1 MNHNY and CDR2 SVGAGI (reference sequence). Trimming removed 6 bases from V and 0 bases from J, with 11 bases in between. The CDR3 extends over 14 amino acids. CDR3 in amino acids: CASRVGVDQETQYF. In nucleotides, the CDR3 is TGTGCCAGCAGGGTGGGGGTAGACCAAGAGACCCAGTACTTC.

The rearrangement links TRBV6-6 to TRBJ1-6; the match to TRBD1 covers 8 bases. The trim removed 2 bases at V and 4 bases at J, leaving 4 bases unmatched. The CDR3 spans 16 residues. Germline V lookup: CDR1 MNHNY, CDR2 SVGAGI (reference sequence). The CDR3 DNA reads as TGTGCCAGCAGTTACACGGACAGGGTGTATAATTCACCCCTCCACTTT. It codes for CASSYTDRVYNSPLHF.

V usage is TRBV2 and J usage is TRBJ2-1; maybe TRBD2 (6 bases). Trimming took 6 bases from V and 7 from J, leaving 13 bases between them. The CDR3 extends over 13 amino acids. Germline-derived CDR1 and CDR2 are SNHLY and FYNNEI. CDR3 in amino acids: CASSERGGNEQFF. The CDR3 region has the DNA TGTGCCAGCAGCGAAAGGGGAGGAAATGAGCAGTTCTTC.